The 23 T cell receptor beta chains given below trace back to one sample, sequenced in a study of blood T cell repertoires in COVID-19. Profiled with immunoSEQ multiplex PCR; TCRdb holds only in-frame clones, not every one. Among approximately 290,000 clones listed, 75% to 95% were seen once. Sequencing input: PBMCs or T cells enriched from blood (not recorded which). These receptors were collected from a woman between 25 and 40 years old who had recovered from COVID-19.

The rearrangement joins TRBV7-9 to TRBJ2-3, with D possibly matching TRBD1 (6 bases). This CDR3 is 13 amino acids long. Germline CDR1 SEHNR, CDR2 FQNEAQ (reference sequence). With 4 bases removed from V and 6 bases from J, the gap between germline ends came to 11 bases. In DNA, the CDR3 is TGTGCCAGCAGCTCTTACAGGGTGGATACGCAGTATTTT. This sequence encodes CASSSYRVDTQYF.

The V call is TRBV7-9, the J call TRBJ2-7, with TRBD2 identical over 7 bases. CDR1 and CDR2 (germline): SEHNR, FQNEAQ (reference sequence). V lost 4 bases to trimming and J lost 1 base; unmatched junction nucleotides: 7. CDR3 length: 15 amino acids. The CDR3 loop is CASSSSGTPSYEQYF. CDR3 coding DNA: TGTGCCAGCAGCTCCAGCGGGACTCCATCCTACGAGCAGTACTTC.

The gene calls are TRBV19 and TRBJ2-1; D is possibly TRBD2 (5 bases). Germline-derived CDR1 and CDR2 are LNHDA and SQIVND (reference sequence). With 5 bases removed from V and 5 bases from J, the gap between germline ends came to 13 bases. The CDR3 spans 14 residues. CDR3 nucleotides: TGTGCCAGTAGTTGGGCCTTCGGGAACAATGAGCAGTTCTTC. Translating it yields CASSWAFGNNEQFF.

This chain links TRBV28 with TRBJ1-4, with a weak D call TRBD1 (5 bases). This CDR3 is 14 amino acids long. V lost 4 bases, J lost 0 bases, and 6 bases lay in between. Germline V gene sequence: CDR1 MDHEN, CDR2 SYDVKM. The CDR3, as DNA: TGTGCCAGCAGTTGGACATCAACTAATGAAAAACTGTTTTTT. It yields the protein CASSWTSTNEKLFF. The full variable domain, its missing parts supplied by reference TRBV28 and TRBJ1-4, is DVKVTQSSRYLVKRTGEKVFLECVQDMDHENMFWYRQDPGLGLRLIYFSYDVKMKEKGDIPEGYSVSREKKERFSLILESASTNQTSMYLCASSWTSTNEKLFFGSGTQLSVL.

The V and J genes are TRBV5-1 and TRBJ2-1, with D possibly matching TRBD1 (6 bases). In germline, CDR1 is SGHRS, CDR2 YFSETQ. V was pared by 3 bases and J by 0 bases, with 22 bases between. This CDR3 is 19 amino acids long. CDR3 in amino acids: CASSSSGTLPFSSYNEQFF. DNA for the CDR3: TGCGCCAGCAGCTCTTCCGGGACATTGCCTTTTAGCTCCTACAATGAGCAGTTCTTC. The whole variable domain, filled in from reference TRBV5-1 and TRBJ2-1, reads KAGVTQTPRYLIKTRGQQVTLSCSPISGHRSVSWYQQTPGQGLQFLFEYFSETQRNKGNFPGRFSGRQFSNSRSEMNVSTLELGDSALYLCASSSSGTLPFSSYNEQFFGPGTRLTVL.

V usage is TRBV7-9 and J usage is TRBJ2-7; 9 bases line up with TRBD2. The CDR3 extends over 14 amino acids. The V and J ends lost 5 bases and 2 bases, in that order; junction bases with no gene match: 4. The germline gives CDR1 SEHNR, CDR2 FQNEAQ (reference sequence). The CDR3 loop reads CASSPLAGPYEQYF. CDR3 DNA: TGTGCCAGCAGCCCACTAGCGGGCCCCTACGAGCAGTACTTC.

The rearrangement links TRBV29-1 to TRBJ2-2, with D tentatively TRBD1 (6 bases). Germline-derived CDR1 and CDR2 are SQVTM and ANQGSEA. CDR3 length: 14 residues. The V end was cut by 4 bases, the J end by 2 bases, with 11 bases between. CDR3 nucleotides: TGCAGCGTTGGGGGGACATCAAACACCGGGGAGCTGTTTTTT. Encoded protein: CSVGGTSNTGELFF.

This rearrangement joins TRBV25-1 to TRBJ1-4, with D unclear. Germline V CDR1 and CDR2: MGHDK, SYGVNS. This CDR3 contains 14 residues. The V end was cut by 3 bases, the J end by 7 bases, with 12 bases between. CDR3 coding DNA: TGTGCCAGCAGTGACCTAGGACTCTCTGAAAAACTGTTTTTT. It codes for CASSDLGLSEKLFF.

V usage is TRBV5-1 and J usage is TRBJ1-2; 7 nucleotides agree with TRBD1. Germline loops: CDR1 SGHRS, CDR2 YFSETQ. V was clipped by 4 bases and J by 8 bases; unmatched bases: 14. The CDR3 loop spans 15 amino acids. Written as DNA, the CDR3 is TGCGCCAGCAGCCCCGGACAGGTGTCAATTCGAGGCTACACCTTC. Translated, it gives CASSPGQVSIRGYTF.

The V and J genes are TRBV5-4 and TRBJ2-1; 8 nucleotides agree with TRBD1. The germline V gene encodes CDR1 SGHNT and CDR2 YYREEE (reference sequence). The CDR3 loop spans 18 amino acids. Germline trimming cut 0 bases from V and 7 bases from J; bases unmatched to any gene: 15. The CDR3: CASSLGRGHTYNSNEQFF. CDR3 nucleotides: TGTGCCAGCAGCTTGGGCAGGGGGCATACGTACAATTCTAATGAGCAGTTCTTC.

This chain uses TRBV28 with TRBJ1-5, with D possibly matching TRBD1 (6 bases). Looked up from germline, CDR1 is MDHEN and CDR2 is SYDVKM. The CDR3 loop spans 14 amino acids. With 2 bases removed from V and 4 bases from J, the gap between germline ends came to 9 bases. CDR3 region: CASSLTQGNQPQHF. The CDR3 region has the DNA TGTGCCAGCAGTTTAACACAGGGTAATCAGCCCCAGCATTTT.

V is TRBV7-2 and J is TRBJ1-5; D is undetermined. This CDR3 is built from 13 residues. Deletions cut 5 bases from V and 4 bases from J, with 9 bases between. Germline V gene sequence: CDR1 SGHTA, CDR2 FQGNSA. DNA of the CDR3: TGTGCCAGCAGCATTAGGAGGAATCAGCCCCAGCATTTT. This codes for CASSIRRNQPQHF.

The chain joins TRBV27 to TRBJ1-1, with 7 bases aligning to TRBD1. V was pared by 4 bases and J by 0 bases, with 5 bases of the junction left unmatched. Germline values: CDR1 MNHEY, CDR2 SMNVEV (reference sequence). The CDR3 has 15 amino acids. CDR3 nucleotide sequence: TGTGCCAGCAGTTCATCACAGGGGCTGAACACTGAAGCTTTCTTT. Its protein is CASSSSQGLNTEAFF.

The V call is TRBV4-3, the J call TRBJ1-2; D is unresolved. The CDR3 sequence is 15 residues long. Germline V gene sequence: CDR1 LGHNA, CDR2 YSLEER. Trimming shortened V by 0 bases and J by 2 bases, and 10 bases separated the two germline ends. The CDR3 region is CASSQDDPGNYGYTF. In nucleotides, the CDR3 is TGCGCCAGCAGCCAAGATGATCCGGGAAACTATGGCTACACCTTC.

The V call is TRBV7-3, the J call TRBJ2-5; 8 bases line up with TRBD2. Germline V lookup: CDR1 SGHTA, CDR2 FQGTGA. CDR3 length: 15 amino acids. The V gene end was trimmed by 0 bases and the J gene end by 4 bases; junction bases not matched to a gene: 4. As DNA, the CDR3 is TGTGCCAGCAGCTTAACGACGGGAGGGGGAGAGACCCAGTACTTC. It codes for CASSLTTGGGETQYF.

The chain has TRBV5-4 and TRBJ2-1; 9 bases are a match to TRBD2. From germline, CDR1 is SGHNT and CDR2 YYREEE (reference sequence). The V segment lost 3 bases and the J segment 3 bases; nucleotides outside the gene matches: 4. This CDR3 is built from 15 residues. The DNA for the CDR3 is TGTGCCAGCAGCTCACGACTAGCGGACTACAATGAGCAGTTCTTC. Translation: CASSSRLADYNEQFF.

The chain couples TRBV25-1 to TRBJ2-5; 7 bases match TRBD2. Germline CDR1 is MGHDK and CDR2 is SYGVNS. This CDR3 contains 14 residues. The junction had 9 bases not matched to a gene; V was cut back by 4 bases and J by 7 bases. For the CDR3, the DNA is TGTGCCAGCAGTGCACCCGGGGGGATTGGGACCCAGTACTTC. Translation gives CASSAPGGIGTQYF.

This clone was seen just once. The chain couples TRBV6-5 to TRBJ2-7; 10 bases fit TRBD2. The CDR3 contains 15 residues. Germline V gene data show CDR1 as MNHEY and CDR2 as SVGAGI. Unmatched junction bases numbered 2, after V lost 0 bases and J lost 3 bases. As DNA, the CDR3 is TGTGCCAGCAGTTACTCCCCTAGCGGGAGCTACGAGCAGTACTTC. Translating it yields CASSYSPSGSYEQYF.

The chain joins TRBV7-2 to TRBJ2-1, with 8 bases matching TRBD2. Germline V CDR1 and CDR2: SGHTA, FQGNSA. With V trimmed by 4 bases and J by 6 bases, 14 bases remained unmatched. The CDR3 consists of 17 residues. The CDR3 sequence is CASSSGTSRSFINEQFF. CDR3 nucleotides: TGTGCCAGCAGCTCGGGGACTAGTAGAAGTTTCATCAATGAGCAGTTCTTC.

The chain has TRBV7-6 and TRBJ1-1, with D possibly being TRBD1 (5 bases). The V end was cut by 3 bases, the J end by 1 base, with 12 bases between. Germline V gene lookup returns CDR1 SGHVS and CDR2 FNYEAQ. The CDR3 loop spans 15 amino acids. This chain's CDR3 is CASSFLEGRNTEAFF. As DNA, the CDR3 is TGTGCCAGCAGCTTTTTGGAGGGACGGAACACTGAAGCTTTCTTT.

The rearrangement joins TRBV2 to TRBJ1-5, with 8 positions matching TRBD1. The CDR3 has 16 amino acids. V lost 6 bases to trimming and J lost 3 bases; unmatched junction nucleotides: 10. CDR1 and CDR2 (germline): SNHLY, FYNNEI. The CDR3 loop reads CASSPGGFKHNQPQHF. The CDR3 DNA reads as TGTGCCAGCAGCCCAGGGGGCTTCAAACACAATCAGCCCCAGCATTTT.

This clone has only a few counts. The chain has TRBV6-5 and TRBJ2-2, with TRBD1 matching 8 bases. V was pared by 7 bases and J by 0 bases, with 4 bases of the junction left unmatched. CDR1 and CDR2 (germline): MNHEY, SVGAGI. The CDR3 sequence is 15 residues long. The CDR3 loop reads CASNRQGSNTGELFF. The CDR3 DNA sequence: TGTGCCAGCAACAGACAGGGGTCGAACACCGGGGAGCTGTTTTTT.

The CDR3 DNA is TGTGCCATCACCGGGACTAGCGGGAGTGTGGACACCGGGGAGCTGTTTTTT. This encodes CAITGTSGSVDTGELFF. This chain joins TRBV10-3 and TRBJ2-2; 14 bases are shared with TRBD2. Germline V CDR1 and CDR2: ENHRY, SYGVKD. The CDR3 runs 17 residues. After removal of 7 bases from V and 3 bases from J, the junction contained 7 bases not matched to a gene.